These 17 T cell receptor beta chains originate from one sample sequenced in a study of blood T cell repertoires in COVID-19 (dated by TCRdb to about 2020). The library was built by means of the immunoSEQ multiplex PCR assay. Entries here come from immuneACCESS through TCRdb and include only in-frame sequences with V and J called. Some clones fail to appear in such tables; in the studies checked, an unresolved V gene covers under half of the shortfall, and the cause of the remainder is unknown. Recorded for this sample are approximately 150,000 clones; roughly 87% of them occurred a single time. About 5% of the sample comes from the top ten. Material: peripheral blood. The receptors come from a human donor in a cohort sampled during active COVID-19.

The chain carries TRBV28 and TRBJ2-1; D ambiguous. The V gene's germline CDR1 is MDHEN and CDR2 SYDVKM. The germline V and J ends were trimmed by 5 bases and 9 bases, with 11 bases remaining between them. CDR3 length: 12 residues. CDR3 sequence (DNA): TGTGCCAGCAGTCTTAGCATCGGTGAGCAGTTCTTC. It translates to CASSLSIGEQFF.

In this sample, this clone turned up once. Other DNA sequences in the sample encode the same CDR3. This chain links TRBV5-4 with TRBJ1-2; the match to TRBD1 covers 10 bases. This CDR3 contains 15 residues. In germline, CDR1 is SGHNT, CDR2 YYREEE (reference sequence). J gave up 2 bases and V 3 bases, and 4 bases lay outside the gene matches. CDR3 nucleotide sequence: TGTGCCAGCAGCTGGGGGGGACAGGGGAACTATGGCTACACCTTC. It encodes CASSWGGQGNYGYTF.

This chain links TRBV28 with TRBJ2-2; the match to TRBD1 covers 8 bases. V was clipped by 4 bases and J by 6 bases; unmatched bases: 4. Germline-derived CDR1 and CDR2 are MDHEN and SYDVKM. The CDR3 has 14 residues. This CDR3 is CASSSYRGAGELFF. CDR3 in DNA: TGTGCCAGCAGTTCCTACAGGGGGGCCGGGGAGCTGTTTTTT.

The gene calls are TRBV24-1 and TRBJ2-1; 11 bases line up with TRBD2. This CDR3 is built from 16 residues. Germline V lookup: CDR1 KGHDR, CDR2 SFDVKD. V lost 3 bases and J lost 9; bases outside the gene matches: 9. CDR3 residues: CATSDHSTSGIGEQFF. CDR3 coding DNA: TGTGCCACCAGTGATCACTCGACTAGCGGGATTGGTGAGCAGTTCTTC.

This clone was found once. The chain is built from TRBV6-1 and TRBJ2-3; D unclear. The CDR3 contains 15 residues. CDR1 MNHNS and CDR2 SASEGT come from the germline V gene. Trimming took 1 base from V and 4 from J, leaving 12 bases between them. CDR3: CASSEDSLTSDTQYF. CDR3 sequence (DNA): TGTGCCAGCAGTGAAGACAGTTTGACCTCAGATACGCAGTATTTT.

The chain links TRBV18 to TRBJ2-1, with 13 bases matching TRBD2. This CDR3 is built from 16 residues. The V segment lost 3 bases and the J segment 5 bases; nucleotides outside the gene matches: 4. The germline V gene encodes CDR1 KGHSH and CDR2 LQKENI. The DNA for the CDR3 is TGTGCCAGCTCACCTGCGACTAGCGGGGGGCACAATGAGCAGTTCTTC. It specifies CASSPATSGGHNEQFF.

V usage is TRBV30 and J usage is TRBJ2-7, with a weak D call TRBD2 (6 bases). CDR3 length equals 13 residues. Trimming cost V 3 bases and J 6 bases, with 15 bases left between them. Looked up from germline, CDR1 is GTSNPN and CDR2 is SVGIG (reference sequence). CDR3 DNA: TGTGCCTGGAGCGAAACAGCGGGCCCCGAGCAGTACTTC. It yields the protein CAWSETAGPEQYF. The full variable domain, its missing parts supplied by reference TRBV30 and TRBJ2-7, is SQTIHQWPATLVQPVGSPLSLECTVEGTSNPNLYWYRQAAGRGLQLLFYSVGIGQISSEVPQNLSASRPQDRQFILSSKKLLLSDSGFYLCAWSETAGPEQYFGPGTRLTVT.

This chain uses TRBV27 with TRBJ2-7, with 8 bases aligning to TRBD2. Trimming took 5 bases from V and 4 from J; bases not matched to a gene: 7. This CDR3 comprises 14 residues. The V gene's germline CDR1 is MNHEY and CDR2 SMNVEV (reference sequence). CDR3 nucleotide sequence: TGTGCCAGCAGTCCCGGTTTAGCGGGGTACGAGCAGTACTTC. Encoded protein: CASSPGLAGYEQYF.

The rearrangement joins TRBV2 to TRBJ1-6, with TRBD1 identical over 7 bases. This CDR3 spans 13 amino acids. Losses at the gene ends were 1 base for V and 17 bases for J; bases not matched to a gene: 8. Germline CDR1 reads SNHLY; CDR2 reads FYNNEI. The CDR3 protein is CASSEGGTVFFHF. CDR3 DNA: TGTGCCAGCAGTGAAGGGGGGACAGTTTTCTTCCACTTT. The full variable domain, in which reference TRBV2 and TRBJ1-6 provide the parts outside the CDR3, is EPEVTQTPSHQVTQMGQEVILRCVPISNHLYFYWYRQILGQKVEFLVSFYNNEISEKSEIFDDQFSVERPDGSNFTLKIRSTKLEDSAMYFCASSEGGTVFFHFGNGTRLTVT.

The rearrangement joins TRBV11-3 to TRBJ1-1, with D tentatively TRBD1 (5 bases). The V gene lost 5 bases and the J gene lost 1 base, with 11 bases spanning the gap. The CDR3 has 14 residues. Germline V gene lookup returns CDR1 SGHNT and CDR2 YENEEA. The CDR3 nucleotides read TGTGCCAGCAGCCGAGTAACAGGGAACACTGAAGCTTTCTTT. Amino acid sequence: CASSRVTGNTEAFF.

The chain is built from TRBV2 and TRBJ2-1; D unresolved. CDR1 is SNHLY, CDR2 FYNNEI, per germline. This CDR3 is built from 15 residues. V was cut by 1 base and J by 4 bases, with 11 bases left in between. This chain's CDR3 is CASSEDSRRYNEQFF. DNA of the CDR3: TGTGCCAGCAGTGAAGACAGCCGACGTTACAATGAGCAGTTCTTC.

This rearrangement joins TRBV7-8 to TRBJ1-2; no firm D call. The V end lost 11 bases, the J end lost 4 bases, and 11 bases lay between the germline ends. The germline CDR1 and CDR2 sequences are SGHVS and FQNEAQ. The CDR3 is made up of 11 amino acids. CDR3 sequence reads: CAAGNFYGYTF. CDR3 nucleotides: TGTGCCGCGGGTAATTTCTATGGCTACACCTTC.

This rearrangement joins TRBV13 to TRBJ1-2, with 7 bases that match TRBD1. Germline assignment: CDR1 PRHDT and CDR2 FYEKMQ (reference sequence). With V trimmed by 1 base and J by 8 bases, 7 bases remained unmatched. The CDR3 is 14 amino acids. The CDR3 DNA sequence: TGTGCCAGCAGCTTAGACAGGGGCCCGAGGGGCTACACCTTC. Translating it yields CASSLDRGPRGYTF. Together with reference TRBV13 and TRBJ1-2, the CDR3 gives the full variable domain: AAGVIQSPRHLIKEKRETATLKCYPIPRHDTVYWYQQGPGQDPQFLISFYEKMQSDKGSIPDRFSAQQFSDYHSELNMSSLELGDSALYFCASSLDRGPRGYTFGSGTRLTVV.

V usage is TRBV6-2 or TRBV6-3 and J usage is TRBJ2-1, with 7 bases that match TRBD2. The CDR3 is 17 residues long. CDR1 is MNHEY and CDR2 is SVGEGT in the germline V gene. The J segment lost 9 bases and the V segment lost 6 bases, leaving 20 bases of the junction unmatched. This CDR3 is CASSDTFGTIGIGEQFF. The CDR3 nucleotides read TGTGCCAGCAGCGACACGTTCGGGACTATCGGGATCGGTGAGCAGTTCTTC.

The chain uses TRBV7-8 and TRBJ2-7; 9 bases fit TRBD1. The CDR3 covers 14 residues. Germline assignment: CDR1 SGHVS and CDR2 FQNEAQ. Trimming at V came to 5 bases and at J to 6 bases, leaving 8 bases not matched to a gene. As DNA, the CDR3 is TGTGCCAGCAGCCGAGGACAGGGGCCGAGCGAGCAGTACTTC. It is translated as CASSRGQGPSEQYF.

The chain is built from TRBV7-2 and TRBJ1-4, with 7 bases identical to TRBD1. The CDR3 is 14 residues long. V shed 0 bases, J shed 6 bases, and the junction held 1 base outside the gene matches. Per the germline V gene, CDR1 is SGHTA and CDR2 is FQGNSA. The CDR3 reads CASSLATGYEKLFF. Written as DNA, the CDR3 is TGTGCCAGCAGCTTAGCGACAGGGTATGAAAAACTGTTTTTT.

This clone showed up just once. The chain recombines TRBV19 with TRBJ2-2; perhaps TRBD1 as D (5 bases). V lost 7 bases and J lost 4, with 19 bases in between. Germline loops: CDR1 LNHDA, CDR2 SQIVND (reference sequence). The CDR3 extends over 16 amino acids. The CDR3: CASTKRGRVGTGELFF. The CDR3, as DNA: TGTGCCAGTACCAAAAGGGGCAGGGTTGGCACCGGGGAGCTGTTTTTT.